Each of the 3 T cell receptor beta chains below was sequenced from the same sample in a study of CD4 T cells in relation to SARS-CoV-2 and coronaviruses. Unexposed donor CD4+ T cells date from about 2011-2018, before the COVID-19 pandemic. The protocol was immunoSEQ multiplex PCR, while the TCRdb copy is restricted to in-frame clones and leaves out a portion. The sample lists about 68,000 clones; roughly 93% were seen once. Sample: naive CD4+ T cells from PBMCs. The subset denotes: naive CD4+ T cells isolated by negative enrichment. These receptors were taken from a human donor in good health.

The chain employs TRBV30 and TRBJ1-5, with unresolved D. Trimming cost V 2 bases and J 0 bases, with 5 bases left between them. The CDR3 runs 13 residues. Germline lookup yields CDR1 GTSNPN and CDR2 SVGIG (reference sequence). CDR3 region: CAWSRNSNQPQHF. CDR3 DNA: TGTGCCTGGAGTAGAAATAGCAATCAGCCCCAGCATTTT.

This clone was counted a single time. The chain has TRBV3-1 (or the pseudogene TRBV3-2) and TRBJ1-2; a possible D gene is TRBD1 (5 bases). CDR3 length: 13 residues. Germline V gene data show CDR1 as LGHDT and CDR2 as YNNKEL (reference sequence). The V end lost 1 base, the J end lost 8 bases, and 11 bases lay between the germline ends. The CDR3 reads CASSQVRGWGYTF. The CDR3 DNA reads TGTGCCAGCAGCCAAGTTCGGGGGTGGGGCTACACCTTC.

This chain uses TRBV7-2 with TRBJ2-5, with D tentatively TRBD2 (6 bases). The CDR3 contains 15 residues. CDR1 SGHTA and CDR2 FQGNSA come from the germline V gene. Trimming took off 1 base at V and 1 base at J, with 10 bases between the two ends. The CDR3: CASSLGLGLQETQYF. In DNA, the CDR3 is TGTGCCAGCAGCTTAGGATTGGGACTCCAAGAGACCCAGTACTTC.